Listed here are 11 T cell receptor beta chains from one sample, sequenced in a study of cytomegalovirus exposure and HLA in healthy donors. The PCR used 60 Vbeta and 13 Jbeta primers. Data came from immunoSEQ multiplex PCR; TCRdb stores just in-frame clones and leaves some out. The sample shows approximately 190,000 clones, more than 9.5% of them seen only once. Sequenced input: PBMCs. These TCRs come from a man aged 50 or older in good health and CMV-seropositive.

This clone was detected a few times. The chain uses TRBV7-9 and TRBJ1-6; 7 bases are a match to TRBD1. The germline gives CDR1 SEHNR, CDR2 FQNEAQ (reference sequence). V shed 5 bases and J 6 bases; nucleotides not matched to a gene: 7. This CDR3 is built from 15 residues. Here the CDR3 DNA reads TGTGCCAGCAGCGCCCGGGGACAGATTAATTCACCCCTCCACTTT. It codes for CASSARGQINSPLHF.

V and J are TRBV5-6 and TRBJ1-3; D gene uncertain. V lost 2 bases and J lost 4, with 7 bases in between. Germline assignment: CDR1 SGHDT and CDR2 YYEEEE. The CDR3 contains 13 residues. The CDR3, as DNA: TGTGCCAGCAGCTTAACGGTGGGAAACACCATATATTTT. The encoded protein is CASSLTVGNTIYF.

The chain has TRBV7-2 and TRBJ2-2, with D uncertain. CDR1 and CDR2 from the germline V gene are SGHTA and FQGNSA. V was shortened by 5 bases and J by 5 bases, with 9 bases between the two germline ends. The CDR3 covers 13 residues. CDR3 coding DNA: TGTGCCAGCAGCGCCTCTAGGACCGGGGAGCTGTTTTTT. It encodes CASSASRTGELFF.

V is TRBV28 and J is TRBJ1-5; possibly TRBD1 for D (6 bases). The CDR3 consists of 14 residues. Germline V lookup: CDR1 MDHEN, CDR2 SYDVKM. Trimming shortened V by 3 bases and J by 6 bases, and 12 bases separated the two germline ends. DNA for the CDR3: TGTGCCAGCAGTTTGGGTACAGGGACTCAGCCCCAGCATTTT. Encoded protein: CASSLGTGTQPQHF.

This clone has only a few counts. This chain uses TRBV2 with TRBJ2-5; D might be TRBD2 (5 bases). Germline-derived CDR1 and CDR2 are SNHLY and FYNNEI. CDR3 size: 15 residues. The V end lost 1 base, the J end lost 4 bases, and 13 bases lay between the germline ends. The CDR3 here is CASSEDGVGIETQYF. CDR3 DNA: TGTGCCAGCAGTGAAGACGGGGTGGGCATAGAGACCCAGTACTTC.

Note on this clone: Mismatch with germline at one junction end may stem from a read error. V is TRBV11-3 and J is TRBJ1-1, with 7 bases that match TRBD1. Germline V gene lookup returns CDR1 SGHNT and CDR2 YENEEA. The CDR3 extends over 12 amino acids. The CDR3 spells CASSLDDGTALF. Written as DNA, the CDR3 is TGTGCCAGCAGCTTAGACGATGGGACAGCTCTCTTT.

This CDR3 reads CASSPSVAKNIQYF. CDR3 sequence (DNA): TGTGCCAGCAGCCCATCGGTAGCCAAAAACATTCAGTACTTC. The rearrangement uses TRBV6-6 and TRBJ2-4; no definite D call. Germline CDR1 and CDR2: MNHNY and SVGAGI (reference sequence). The CDR3 length is 14 residues. Trimming shortened V by 6 bases and J by 0 bases, and 9 bases separated the two germline ends.

This chain joins TRBV5-6 and TRBJ2-7; 9 bases agree with TRBD1. Germline V lookup: CDR1 SGHDT, CDR2 YYEEEE. Trimming at V came to 1 base and at J to 3 bases, leaving 8 bases not matched to a gene. CDR3 length: 16 amino acids. The chain's CDR3 is CASSLSGQGNSYEQYV. The CDR3 DNA follows: TGTGCCAGCAGCTTGTCGGGACAGGGAAACAGCTACGAGCAGTACGTC.

This clone appeared many times. V is TRBV5-1 and J is TRBJ2-2; TRBD1 is a possible D gene (6 bases). The length of the CDR3 is 17 residues. The V gene's germline CDR1 is SGHRS and CDR2 YFSETQ. The V end was cut by 6 bases, the J end by 6 bases, with 24 bases between. The CDR3 nucleotides are TGCGCCAGCACTCCGGAGCCCGGACCCAGGGGCCCCGGGGAGCTGTTTTTT. Translated: CASTPEPGPRGPGELFF.

This clone was detected only a few times. The V call is TRBV6-5, the J call TRBJ2-7, with a weak D call TRBD1 (6 bases). The germline V and J ends were trimmed by 4 bases and 0 bases, with 16 bases remaining between them. CDR3 length: 16 residues. Germline loops: CDR1 MNHEY, CDR2 SVGAGI. Here the CDR3 reads CASSSPRRGGSYEQYV. The DNA of the CDR3 is TGTGCCAGCAGTTCCCCCCGCCGAGGGGGCTCCTACGAGCAGTACGTC.

Only a few counts were recorded for this clone. The chain recombines TRBV27 with TRBJ2-2, with 7 bases fitting TRBD1. This CDR3 has 14 residues. CDR1 and CDR2 from the germline V gene are MNHEY and SMNVEV (reference sequence). V lost 6 bases, J lost 6 bases, and 7 bases stayed unmatched. The CDR3 loop reads CASSQTGQSGELFF. CDR3 nucleotides: TGTGCCAGCAGCCAGACAGGGCAGTCCGGGGAGCTGTTTTTT.